This TCR beta chain was sequenced in a study of response to subunit inactivated influenza vaccine. This clonotype was seen a few times. Germline loops: CDR1 DFQATT, CDR2 SNEGSKA (reference sequence). The CDR3 covers 13 residues. Trimming left V 0 bases short and J 5 bases short, with 10 bases between. TCRdb redid the calling of the RT-PCR reads with MiXCR, one entry per CDR3 protein. The sample has around 570,000 distinct CDR3 sequences, 6% to 9% seen once. The material was PBMCs from blood, obtained around 25 months after vaccination. J is TRBJ2-5 and V is TRBV20-1; D gene ambiguous. The sequence was obtained from a man aged 50 to 75 who received an inactivated influenza vaccine. The CDR3: CSARDEAWETQYF. CDR3 nucleotides: TGCAGTGCTAGAGATGAGGCATGGGAGACCCAGTACTTC.